One and the same sample provided the 32 T cell receptor beta chains below, sequenced in a study of regulatory T cells in long-lasting Graves disease. CDR3-region Arm-PCR and iRepertoire HTBI primers produced the TCR beta libraries. TCRdb processed the multiplex PCR reads anew with MiXCR; each CDR3 protein has one entry. The sample yields about 420,000 distinct CDR3 sequences, around 17% seen once. As to time point: newly diagnosed GD, antithyroid drugs for less than 3 months. The TCR library used RNA extracted from PBMCs. These data were also reused for a study on T cells in Graves' hyperthyroidism and ophthalmopathy.

This specimen was peripheral blood mononuclear cells (PBMCs), taken at new diagnosis, from a patient treated with antithyroid drugs. The receptors were gathered from a woman under 30 with Graves disease.

This clonotype was recorded many times. A read error may account for a junction end that differs from germline. This sequence joins TRBV6-5 and TRBJ2-1, with D tentatively TRBD1 (6 bases). The V gene's germline CDR1 is MNHEY and CDR2 SVGAGI. The CDR3 spans 15 residues. In DNA form, the CDR3 reads TGTGCCAGCAGTGACTCGGACAGTCTATACAATGAGCAGTTCTTC. It yields the protein CASSDSDSLYNEQFF.

Regarding this clonotype: Since a much larger clone is just one base distant, this may be a read error. J is TRBJ2-7 and V is TRBV2, with TRBD1 matching over 8 bases. This CDR3 spans 12 amino acids. In germline, CDR1 is SNHLY, CDR2 FYNNEI. DNA for the CDR3: TGTGCCAGCTCAGGGGGCAGCAACGAGCCGTACTTC. Protein product: CASSGGSNEPYF.

The V call is TRBV19, the J call TRBJ2-7; D is undetermined. The CDR3 runs 15 residues. Trimming removed 4 bases from V and 1 base from J, with 14 bases in between. From germline, CDR1 is LNHDA and CDR2 SQIVND (reference sequence). The CDR3 is CASSNPLLGSYEQYF. The CDR3 nucleotides read TGTGCCAGTAGTAATCCCCTCCTAGGATCCTACGAGCAGTACTTC.

The CDR3 protein is CATSEGLAGGTYEQYF. CDR3 bases: TGTGCCACCAGTGAGGGACTAGCGGGAGGGACCTACGAGCAGTACTTC. The chain employs TRBV24-1 and TRBJ2-7; 16 bases fit TRBD2. V lost 4 bases, J lost 2 bases, and 1 base stayed unmatched. The CDR3 covers 16 residues. Germline CDR1 and CDR2: KGHDR and SFDVKD.

The sample holds many counts of this clonotype. V gene TRBV7-9 combines with J gene TRBJ2-3; D is unclear. Between the trimmed V and J ends, which lost 3 bases and 3 bases, there was a span of 7 bases. CDR1 is SEHNR and CDR2 is FQNEAQ in the germline V gene (reference sequence). The CDR3 length is 13 residues. CDR3 loop: CASSLAVTDTQYF. In DNA, the CDR3 is TGTGCCAGCAGCTTGGCGGTTACAGATACGCAGTATTTT.

This clonotype was picked up many times. The V call is TRBV7-8, the J call TRBJ2-1; D possibly corresponds to TRBD2 (5 bases). The CDR3 contains 15 residues. CDR1 SGHVS and CDR2 FQNEAQ come from the germline V gene. Trimming shortened V by 1 base and J by 8 bases, and 15 bases separated the two germline ends. CDR3: CASSLEVLVRDEQFF. The CDR3 DNA reads TGTGCCAGCAGCTTAGAGGTACTAGTTCGCGATGAGCAGTTCTTC.

This clonotype was counted at least ten times. The DNA for the CDR3 is TGCGCCAGCAGCCTAGGGACGGAACCCTACGAGCAGTACTTC. Translated, it gives CASSLGTEPYEQYF. V usage is TRBV5-1 and J usage is TRBJ2-7; D is possibly TRBD1 or TRBD2 (5 bases each). The germline gives CDR1 SGHRS, CDR2 YFSETQ. The V end lost 4 bases, the J end lost 2 bases, and 13 bases lay between the germline ends. This CDR3 comprises 14 residues.

Many counts were recorded for this clonotype. The CDR3 bases are TGCGCCAGCAGCTTGGGGGAGGGCCGGAATGAGCAGTTCTTC. It translates to CASSLGEGRNEQFF. The chain has TRBV5-1 and TRBJ2-1, with 7 bases matching TRBD2. The germline CDR1 and CDR2 sequences are SGHRS and YFSETQ. V was clipped by 0 bases and J by 7 bases; unmatched bases: 4. The CDR3 covers 14 residues.

The rearrangement links TRBV5-4 to TRBJ1-1; D uncertain. The CDR3 totals 15 residues. Germline-derived CDR1 and CDR2 are SGHNT and YYREEE (reference sequence). With 1 base removed from V and 7 bases from J, the gap between germline ends came to 17 bases. In DNA form, the CDR3 reads TGTGCCAGCAGCTTGCGCCCGGACCCGTTTAGTGAAGCTTTCTTT. Residues: CASSLRPDPFSEAFF.

This clonotype was seen many times. V usage is TRBV20-1 and J usage is TRBJ2-3, with D perhaps matching TRBD2 (6 bases). The CDR3 is made up of 16 amino acids. V was clipped by 4 bases and J by 6 bases, with 23 bases between them. Germline CDR1 is DFQATT and CDR2 is SNEGSKA (reference sequence). CDR3 coding DNA: TGCAGTGCTAACCAACTAGCAACTTCTACCCGGGATACGCAGTATTTT. This sequence encodes CSANQLATSTRDTQYF.

The sample holds a few counts of this clonotype. The CDR3 DNA follows: TGTGCCAGCAGCATGGGGCGTGGGCCCCACTACGAGCAGTACTTC. It yields the protein CASSMGRGPHYEQYF. J is TRBJ2-7 and V is TRBV2; maybe TRBD1 (5 bases). The CDR3 covers 15 residues. CDR1 SNHLY and CDR2 FYNNEI come from the germline V gene. V was cut by 6 bases and J by 3 bases, with 18 bases left in between. The complete variable domain, with remaining parts taken from reference TRBV2 and TRBJ2-7, reads EPEVTQTPSHQVTQMGQEVILRCVPISNHLYFYWYRQILGQKVEFLVSFYNNEISEKSEIFDDQFSVERPDGSNFTLKIRSTKLEDSAMYFCASSMGRGPHYEQYFGPGTRLTVT.

This clonotype was found a few times. The chain recombines TRBV20-1 with TRBJ2-2; D is ambiguous. The V gene lost 0 bases and the J gene lost 2 bases, with 13 bases spanning the gap. The CDR3 spans 16 residues. CDR1 and CDR2 from the germline V gene are DFQATT and SNEGSKA (reference sequence). CDR3 region: CSARDSGKGNTGELFF. The CDR3 DNA is TGCAGTGCTAGAGATAGTGGCAAGGGAAACACCGGGGAGCTGTTTTTT.

Of note for this clonotype: This may be a read error: a much more frequent sequence differs by one nucleotide. The V gene is TRBV27, the J gene TRBJ2-4, with 13 bases fitting TRBD2. Germline CDR1 reads MNHEY; CDR2 reads SMNVEV (reference sequence). V was clipped by 1 base and J by 13 bases; unmatched bases: 25. CDR3 length equals 21 residues. This CDR3 is CASSLYPTPGLAGFSYNEQYF. The DNA for the CDR3 is TGTGCCAGCAGTTTATATCCCACCCCGGGACTAGCGGGATTTTCCTACAATGAGCAGTACTTC.

Comment on this clonotype: Without the conserved terminal phenylalanine or tryptophan, this CDR3 likely stems from a read error. It is unclear where the CDR3 begins or ends on the DNA, so no DNA is shown, and the CDR3 is as TCRdb lists it. The V call is TRBV30, the J call TRBJ1-2. With termini counted, the CDR3 has 12 amino acids. In germline, CDR1 is GTSNPN, CDR2 SVGIG (reference sequence). CDR3 sequence reads: CAWEVANYGYAL.

This clonotype was observed at least ten times. The V call is TRBV5-1, the J call TRBJ1-5, with D perhaps matching TRBD1 (5 bases). Per the germline V gene, CDR1 is SGHRS and CDR2 is YFSETQ. V lost 0 bases, J lost 5 bases, and 12 bases lay in between. The CDR3 consists of 15 residues. The CDR3 sequence: CASSLAAGLDQPQHF. DNA of the CDR3: TGCGCCAGCAGCTTGGCCGCAGGGCTGGATCAGCCCCAGCATTTT.

The chain combines TRBV28 with TRBJ1-5, with D maybe TRBD1 (6 bases). Trimming removed 5 bases from V and 0 bases from J, with 11 bases in between. Germline V CDR1 and CDR2: MDHEN, SYDVKM. The CDR3 has 15 amino acids. For the CDR3, the DNA is TGTGCCAGCAGTAAGGACAGCAATAGCAATCAGCCCCAGCATTTT. Protein: CASSKDSNSNQPQHF.

This clonotype was counted between two and nine times. The chain combines TRBV27 with TRBJ2-1, with TRBD2 matching over 8 bases. The CDR3 extends over 15 amino acids. Germline V gene data show CDR1 as MNHEY and CDR2 as SMNVEV (reference sequence). After removal of 4 bases from V and 5 bases from J, the junction contained 7 bases not matched to a gene. The CDR3: CASSSRGGRNNEQFF. For the CDR3, the DNA is TGTGCCAGCAGTTCCCGGGGGGGAAGGAACAATGAGCAGTTCTTC.

This clonotype was found a few times. The V call is TRBV7-8, the J call TRBJ2-5, with 8 bases matching TRBD2. CDR3 length: 19 residues. Per germline, CDR1 SGHVS and CDR2 FQNEAQ. The V gene end was trimmed by 5 bases and the J gene end by 6 bases; junction bases not matched to a gene: 23. CDR3 in DNA: TGTGCCAGCAGCGCGCCCCGAGGAGCGGGAGTAGAGGATGGGAAGACCCAGTACTTC. Translated: CASSAPRGAGVEDGKTQYF. The complete variable domain, with remaining parts taken from reference TRBV7-8 and TRBJ2-5, reads GAGVSQSPRYKVAKRGQDVALRCDPISGHVSLFWYQQALGQGPEFLTYFQNEAQLDKSGLPSDRFFAERPEGSVSTLKIQRTQQEDSAVYLCASSAPRGAGVEDGKTQYFGPGTRLLVL.

Ten or more counts support this clonotype. J is TRBJ2-7 and V is TRBV2; TRBD2 matches at 12 bases. V gave up 6 bases and J gave up 6 bases; unmatched junction bases: 3. The CDR3 is 13 residues long. Germline assignment: CDR1 SNHLY and CDR2 FYNNEI. CDR3 residues: CASSGLAGSEQYF. As DNA, the CDR3 is TGTGCCAGCAGCGGACTAGCGGGAAGCGAGCAGTACTTC.

This chain uses TRBV12-3 or TRBV12-4 with TRBJ1-4; D may be TRBD1 (6 bases). The CDR3 extends over 11 amino acids. The V end was cut by 6 bases, the J end by 10 bases, with 9 bases between. The CDR3, as DNA: TGTGCCAGCAGAGAGGGGGGAAAACTGTTTTTT. Its translation: CASREGGKLFF.

This clonotype showed up just a few times. V is TRBV4-1 and J is TRBJ1-2, with D possibly matching TRBD1 (5 bases). The CDR3 totals 15 residues. Between the trimmed V and J ends, which lost 0 bases and 7 bases, there was a span of 15 bases. Germline V lookup: CDR1 MGHRA, CDR2 YSYEKL. This CDR3 is CASSQDRGPSGGYTF. CDR3 sequence (DNA): TGCGCCAGCAGCCAAGATAGGGGACCCAGTGGTGGCTACACCTTC.

The table lists this clonotype with many counts. The chain employs TRBV28 and TRBJ2-1; 9 bases are shared with TRBD1. Losses at the gene ends were 4 bases for V and 7 bases for J; bases not matched to a gene: 5. Germline V gives CDR1 MDHEN, CDR2 SYDVKM. CDR3 length equals 14 residues. The CDR3 loop is CASSWGQGGNEQFF. Written as DNA, the CDR3 is TGTGCCAGCAGTTGGGGACAGGGTGGGAATGAGCAGTTCTTC.

This clonotype was counted between two and nine times. V gene TRBV6-1 combines with J gene TRBJ2-1, with 10 bases identical to TRBD2. From germline, CDR1 is MNHNS and CDR2 SASEGT. With V trimmed by 7 bases and J by 5 bases, 5 bases remained unmatched. The CDR3 loop spans 14 amino acids. CDR3 loop: CASKPGLANNEQFF. The DNA for the CDR3 is TGTGCCAGCAAACCGGGACTAGCGAACAATGAGCAGTTCTTC.

A remark on this clonotype: Being one base from a much bigger clone, this may be a read error. The V and J genes are TRBV12-3 or TRBV12-4 and TRBJ2-7; 9 bases fit TRBD2. The CDR3 runs 15 residues. After removal of 8 bases from V and 7 bases from J, the junction contained 15 bases not matched to a gene. The CDR3 here is CASAPGNSGRDEQYF. DNA for the CDR3: TGTGCCAGCGCCCCCGGTAATAGCGGGAGAGATGAGCAGTACTTC.

Many counts were recorded for this clonotype. The chain combines TRBV7-2 with TRBJ2-1; 8 bases agree with TRBD1. The germline gives CDR1 SGHTA, CDR2 FQGNSA. With 2 bases clipped from V and 7 bases from J, the junction kept 4 bases outside the gene matches. The CDR3 consists of 14 residues. CDR3 loop: CASSLLDRENEQFF. As DNA, the CDR3 is TGTGCCAGCAGCTTACTGGACAGGGAGAATGAGCAGTTCTTC.

This clonotype was seen at least ten times. This chain connects TRBV29-1 to TRBJ2-1; 8 bases match TRBD2. Germline V gene sequence: CDR1 SQVTM, CDR2 ANQGSEA. The V and J ends lost 2 bases and 6 bases, in that order; junction bases with no gene match: 6. The CDR3 length is 14 residues. CDR3 region: CSVESGSSPNEQFF. The CDR3 DNA reads as TGCAGCGTTGAAAGCGGGAGCTCCCCCAATGAGCAGTTCTTC.

This clonotype has just a few counts. The V gene is TRBV9, the J gene TRBJ2-7, with unresolved D. V was trimmed by 3 bases and J by 2 bases, leaving 12 bases between them. Germline V gene data show CDR1 as SGDLS and CDR2 as YYNGEE. This CDR3 has 14 residues. The CDR3 coding sequence is TGTGCCAGCAGCGCGGGCGGAGACACCTACGAGCAGTACTTC. It encodes CASSAGGDTYEQYF.

This clonotype was observed at least ten times. This chain joins TRBV7-2 and TRBJ2-1; 14 positions agree with TRBD2. J gave up 9 bases and V 7 bases, and 8 bases lay outside the gene matches. This CDR3 spans 15 amino acids. Germline loops: CDR1 SGHTA, CDR2 FQGNSA. CDR3 loop: CASTWTSGGRGEQFF. In nucleotides, the CDR3 is TGTGCCAGCACCTGGACTAGCGGGGGGAGAGGTGAGCAGTTCTTC.

This clonotype was seen repeatedly, ten times or more. The chain is built from TRBV18 and TRBJ2-7; D is uncertain. The CDR3 has 13 residues. Germline V gene data show CDR1 as KGHSH and CDR2 as LQKENI. V was clipped by 4 bases and J by 3 bases, with 10 bases between them. The CDR3, as DNA: TGTGCCAGCTCACGTAATCACCTCTACGAGCAGTACTTC. This sequence encodes CASSRNHLYEQYF.

This clonotype came up a few times. V gene TRBV9 combines with J gene TRBJ2-7; 9 nucleotides line up with TRBD1. Germline V lookup: CDR1 SGDLS, CDR2 YYNGEE. Losses at the gene ends were 3 bases for V and 6 bases for J; bases not matched to a gene: 4. This CDR3 region has 13 residues. CDR3 sequence (DNA): TGTGCCAGCAGCGCAGACAGGGGGGGCGAGCAGTACTTC. It is translated as CASSADRGGEQYF.

Notes on this clonotype: One end of the junction varies from germline; a read error may be responsible. The rearrangement links TRBV25-1 to TRBJ1-6; 9 nucleotides match TRBD1. The CDR3 spans 13 residues. CDR1 is MGHDK, CDR2 SYGVNS, per germline. For the CDR3, the DNA is TGTACCAGCAGGGACAGGGAAGGTTCACCCCTCCACTTT. Translating gives CTSRDREGSPLHF.

This clonotype has just a few counts. The chain joins TRBV15 to TRBJ2-1, with 8 positions matching TRBD2. Germline CDR1 LNHNV, CDR2 YYDKDF (reference sequence). The CDR3 spans 14 residues. V lost 5 bases to trimming and J lost 9 bases; unmatched junction nucleotides: 9. The CDR3 bases are TGTGCCACCAGCTGGGGACTAGACGGGGGTGAGCAGTTCTTC. Its protein product is CATSWGLDGGEQFF.